This TCR beta chain is from a study of T-cell reconstitution after alpha-beta-depleted transplantation in children. TCRbeta library construction was performed incorporating unique molecular identifiers. TCRdb re-derived calls from the PCR reads in MiXCR, one entry per CDR3 protein. Here the sample spans 530,000 or so distinct CDR3 sequences, more than 20% being singletons. Turning to this clonotype: Its antigen is not known.

Germline CDR1 reads LGHNA; CDR2 reads YNFKEQ. V shed 1 base and J shed 4 bases, with 11 bases lying between them. This CDR3 is 15 amino acids long. The study, taken as a whole, reports: Fresh T-cell production supplied most of the T-cell counts and diversity seen one year after transplant. Several hundred graft clones that had expanded were reportedly the source of alpha-beta T cells about two months after transplant.

The clonotype originates from a boy in the first two years of life with Wiskott-Aldrich syndrome, due to receive a stem cell transplant. The rearrangement joins TRBV4-2 to TRBJ1-3; TRBD1 is a possible D gene (5 bases). The sample here was PBMCs, taken before TCRalphabeta/CD19-depleted stem cell transplant. CDR3 loop: CASSQVQGSGNTIYF. The CDR3 DNA is TGTGCCAGCAGCCAAGTGCAGGGTTCCGGAAACACCATATATTTT.